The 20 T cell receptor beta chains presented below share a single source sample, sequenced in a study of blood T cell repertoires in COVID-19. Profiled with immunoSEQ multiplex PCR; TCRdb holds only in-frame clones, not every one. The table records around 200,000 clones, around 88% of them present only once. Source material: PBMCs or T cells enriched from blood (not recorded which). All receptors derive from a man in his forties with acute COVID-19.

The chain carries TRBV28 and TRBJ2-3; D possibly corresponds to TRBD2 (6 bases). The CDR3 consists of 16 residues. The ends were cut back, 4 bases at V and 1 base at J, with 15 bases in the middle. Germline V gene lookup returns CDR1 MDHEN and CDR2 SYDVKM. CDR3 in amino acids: CASSYKLGEGTDTQYF. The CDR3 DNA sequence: TGTGCCAGCAGTTATAAGTTAGGGGAGGGCACAGATACGCAGTATTTT.

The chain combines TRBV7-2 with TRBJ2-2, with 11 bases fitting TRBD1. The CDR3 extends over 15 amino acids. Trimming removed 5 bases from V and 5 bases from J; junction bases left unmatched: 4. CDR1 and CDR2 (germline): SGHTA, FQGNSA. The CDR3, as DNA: TGTGCCAGCAGCCCGGGGACAGGGGGGACCGGGGAGCTGTTTTTT. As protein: CASSPGTGGTGELFF.

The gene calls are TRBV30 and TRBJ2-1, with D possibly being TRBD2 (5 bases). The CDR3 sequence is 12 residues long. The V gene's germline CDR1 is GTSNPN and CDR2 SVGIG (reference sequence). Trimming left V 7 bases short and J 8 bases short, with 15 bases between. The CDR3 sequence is CAFSGNDDEQFF. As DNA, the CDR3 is TGTGCCTTTTCCGGGAACGATGATGAGCAGTTCTTC.

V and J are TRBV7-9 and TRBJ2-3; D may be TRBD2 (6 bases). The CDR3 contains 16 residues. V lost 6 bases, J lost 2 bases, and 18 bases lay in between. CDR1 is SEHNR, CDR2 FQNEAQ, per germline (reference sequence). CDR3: CASSSGGPLATDTQYF. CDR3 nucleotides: TGTGCCAGCAGTTCCGGGGGACCCCTAGCCACAGATACGCAGTATTTT.

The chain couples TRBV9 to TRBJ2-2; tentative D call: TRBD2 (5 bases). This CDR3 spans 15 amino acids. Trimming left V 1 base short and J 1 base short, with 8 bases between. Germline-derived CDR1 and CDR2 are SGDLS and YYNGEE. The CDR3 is CASSVYGVNTGELFF. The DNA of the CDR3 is TGTGCCAGCAGCGTATACGGGGTGAACACCGGGGAGCTGTTTTTT.

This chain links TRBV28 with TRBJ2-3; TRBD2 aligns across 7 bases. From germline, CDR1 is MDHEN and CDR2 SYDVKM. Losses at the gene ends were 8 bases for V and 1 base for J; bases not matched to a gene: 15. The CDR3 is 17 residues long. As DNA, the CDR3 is TGTGCCAGCCCAAAAACCCCGGGACTATTGGGCACAGATACGCAGTATTTT. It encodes CASPKTPGLLGTDTQYF. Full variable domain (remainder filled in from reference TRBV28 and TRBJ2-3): DVKVTQSSRYLVKRTGEKVFLECVQDMDHENMFWYRQDPGLGLRLIYFSYDVKMKEKGDIPEGYSVSREKKERFSLILESASTNQTSMYLCASPKTPGLLGTDTQYFGPGTRLTVL.

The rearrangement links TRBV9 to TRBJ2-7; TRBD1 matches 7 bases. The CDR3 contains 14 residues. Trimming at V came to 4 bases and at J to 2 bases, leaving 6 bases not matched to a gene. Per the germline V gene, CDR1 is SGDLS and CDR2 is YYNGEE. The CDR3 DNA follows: TGTGCCAGCAGCCCTGGGACAGCTCCCTACGAGCAGTACTTC. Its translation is CASSPGTAPYEQYF.

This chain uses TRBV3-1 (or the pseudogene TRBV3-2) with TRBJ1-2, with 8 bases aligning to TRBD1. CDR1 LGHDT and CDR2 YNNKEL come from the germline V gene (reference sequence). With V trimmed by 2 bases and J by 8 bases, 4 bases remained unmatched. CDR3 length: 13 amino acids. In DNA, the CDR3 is TGTGCCAGCAGCCAACAGGGGGCAGGGGGCTACACCTTC. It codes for CASSQQGAGGYTF.

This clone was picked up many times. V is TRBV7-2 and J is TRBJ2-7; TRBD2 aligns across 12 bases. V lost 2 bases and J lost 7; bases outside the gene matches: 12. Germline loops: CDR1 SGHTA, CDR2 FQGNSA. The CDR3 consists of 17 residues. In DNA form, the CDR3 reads TGTGCCAGCAGCTTATTAGGATCGGGACTAGCGGGTGCGGAGCAGTACTTC. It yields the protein CASSLLGSGLAGAEQYF.

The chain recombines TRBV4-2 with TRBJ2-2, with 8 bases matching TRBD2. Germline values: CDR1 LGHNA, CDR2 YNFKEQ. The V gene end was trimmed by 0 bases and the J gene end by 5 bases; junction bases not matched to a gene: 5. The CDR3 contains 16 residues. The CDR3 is CASSQDPAGETGELFF. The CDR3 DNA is TGTGCCAGCAGCCAAGATCCAGCGGGAGAAACCGGGGAGCTGTTTTTT.

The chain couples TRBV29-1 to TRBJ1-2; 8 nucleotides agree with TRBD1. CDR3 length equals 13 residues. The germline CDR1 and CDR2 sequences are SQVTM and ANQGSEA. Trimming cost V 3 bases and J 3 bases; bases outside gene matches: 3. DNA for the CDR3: TGCAGCGTTGAGACAGGGGCGGACTATGGCTACACCTTC. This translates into CSVETGADYGYTF.

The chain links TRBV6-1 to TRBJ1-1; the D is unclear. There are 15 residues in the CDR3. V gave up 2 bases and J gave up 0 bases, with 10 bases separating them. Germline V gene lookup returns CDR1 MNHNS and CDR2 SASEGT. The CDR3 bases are TGTGCCAGCAGTGAACCCTACACTATGAACACTGAAGCTTTCTTT. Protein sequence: CASSEPYTMNTEAFF.

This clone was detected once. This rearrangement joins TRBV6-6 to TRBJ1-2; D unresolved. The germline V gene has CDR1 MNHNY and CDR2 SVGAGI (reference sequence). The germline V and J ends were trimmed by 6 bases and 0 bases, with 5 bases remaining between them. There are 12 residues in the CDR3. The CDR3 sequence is CASSQSNYGYTF. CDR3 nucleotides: TGTGCCAGCAGCCAGTCTAACTATGGCTACACCTTC.

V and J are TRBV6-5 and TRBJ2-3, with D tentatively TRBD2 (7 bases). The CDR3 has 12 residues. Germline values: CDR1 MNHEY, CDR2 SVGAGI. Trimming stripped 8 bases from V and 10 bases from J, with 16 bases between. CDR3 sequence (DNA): TGTGCCAGCGGACAGTGGGCGGGGGCGCAGTATTTT. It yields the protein CASGQWAGAQYF.

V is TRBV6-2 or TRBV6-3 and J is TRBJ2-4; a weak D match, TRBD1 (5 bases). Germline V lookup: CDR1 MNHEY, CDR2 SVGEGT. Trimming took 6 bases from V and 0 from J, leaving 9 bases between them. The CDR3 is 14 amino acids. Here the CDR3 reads CASSDSLAKNIQYF. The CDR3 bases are TGTGCCAGCAGCGACAGCCTAGCCAAAAACATTCAGTACTTC.

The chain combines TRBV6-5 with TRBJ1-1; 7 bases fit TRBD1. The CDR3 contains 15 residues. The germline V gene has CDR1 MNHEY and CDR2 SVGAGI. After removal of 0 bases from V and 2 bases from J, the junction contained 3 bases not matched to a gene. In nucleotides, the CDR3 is TGTGCCAGCAGTTACTCCCGACAGGGAAACACTGAAGCTTTCTTT. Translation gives CASSYSRQGNTEAFF.

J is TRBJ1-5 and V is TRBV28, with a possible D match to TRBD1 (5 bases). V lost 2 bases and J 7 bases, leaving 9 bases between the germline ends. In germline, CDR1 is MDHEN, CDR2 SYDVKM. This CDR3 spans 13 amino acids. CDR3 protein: CASSLQGGQPQHF. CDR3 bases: TGTGCCAGCAGTTTACAGGGAGGCCAGCCCCAGCATTTT.

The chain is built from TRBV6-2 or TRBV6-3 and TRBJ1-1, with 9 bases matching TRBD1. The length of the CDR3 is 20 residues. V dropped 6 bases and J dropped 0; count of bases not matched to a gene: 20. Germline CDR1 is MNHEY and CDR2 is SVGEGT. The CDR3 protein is CASSPTLTPGQGRMNTEAFF. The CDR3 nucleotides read TGTGCCAGCAGCCCCACCCTAACGCCGGGACAGGGTCGGATGAACACTGAAGCTTTCTTT.

In DNA, the CDR3 is TGTGCCAGCAGCCCCCCCTATGATGGGGTCACAGGTCCGGGCTACACCTTC. Amino acid sequence: CASSPPYDGVTGPGYTF. This chain connects TRBV9 to TRBJ1-2; a weak D match, TRBD1 (5 bases). CDR3 length: 17 amino acids. Trimming stripped 4 bases from V and 8 bases from J, with 27 bases between. The germline CDR1 and CDR2 sequences are SGDLS and YYNGEE.

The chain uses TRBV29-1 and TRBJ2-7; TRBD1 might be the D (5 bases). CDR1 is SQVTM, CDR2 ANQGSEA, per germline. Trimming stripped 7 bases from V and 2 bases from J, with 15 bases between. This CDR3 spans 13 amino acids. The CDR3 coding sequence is TGCAGCGCCCAACAGGAGCTAGCCTACGAGCAGTACTTC. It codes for CSAQQELAYEQYF.